This T cell receptor beta chain comes out of a study of read filtering for tumor transcriptome and immune sequencing. Study-level information: Whole-transcriptome libraries were prepared after DNase treatment.

The CDR3 spans 14 residues. The V and J ends lost 2 bases and 2 bases respectively, with 10 bases between them. From roughly 400 ng of RNA, a library with molecular barcoded alpha/delta and beta/gamma adaptors was made. TCRdb reprocessed the reads via MiXCR and lists one record per CDR3 protein. The table includes about 58,000 distinct CDR3 sequences, approximately 13% detected once. This clonotype was seen at least ten times. V is TRBV12-3 or TRBV12-4 and J is TRBJ2-7; D is ambiguous. The sample consisted of a population of CD138-negative cells sorted from bone marrow. This sequence was found in a donor at least 40 years old with multiple myeloma. In DNA form, the CDR3 reads TGTGCCAGCAGTTTACGGCGCCTAGCCTACGAGCAGTACTTC. Its protein is CASSLRRLAYEQYF.